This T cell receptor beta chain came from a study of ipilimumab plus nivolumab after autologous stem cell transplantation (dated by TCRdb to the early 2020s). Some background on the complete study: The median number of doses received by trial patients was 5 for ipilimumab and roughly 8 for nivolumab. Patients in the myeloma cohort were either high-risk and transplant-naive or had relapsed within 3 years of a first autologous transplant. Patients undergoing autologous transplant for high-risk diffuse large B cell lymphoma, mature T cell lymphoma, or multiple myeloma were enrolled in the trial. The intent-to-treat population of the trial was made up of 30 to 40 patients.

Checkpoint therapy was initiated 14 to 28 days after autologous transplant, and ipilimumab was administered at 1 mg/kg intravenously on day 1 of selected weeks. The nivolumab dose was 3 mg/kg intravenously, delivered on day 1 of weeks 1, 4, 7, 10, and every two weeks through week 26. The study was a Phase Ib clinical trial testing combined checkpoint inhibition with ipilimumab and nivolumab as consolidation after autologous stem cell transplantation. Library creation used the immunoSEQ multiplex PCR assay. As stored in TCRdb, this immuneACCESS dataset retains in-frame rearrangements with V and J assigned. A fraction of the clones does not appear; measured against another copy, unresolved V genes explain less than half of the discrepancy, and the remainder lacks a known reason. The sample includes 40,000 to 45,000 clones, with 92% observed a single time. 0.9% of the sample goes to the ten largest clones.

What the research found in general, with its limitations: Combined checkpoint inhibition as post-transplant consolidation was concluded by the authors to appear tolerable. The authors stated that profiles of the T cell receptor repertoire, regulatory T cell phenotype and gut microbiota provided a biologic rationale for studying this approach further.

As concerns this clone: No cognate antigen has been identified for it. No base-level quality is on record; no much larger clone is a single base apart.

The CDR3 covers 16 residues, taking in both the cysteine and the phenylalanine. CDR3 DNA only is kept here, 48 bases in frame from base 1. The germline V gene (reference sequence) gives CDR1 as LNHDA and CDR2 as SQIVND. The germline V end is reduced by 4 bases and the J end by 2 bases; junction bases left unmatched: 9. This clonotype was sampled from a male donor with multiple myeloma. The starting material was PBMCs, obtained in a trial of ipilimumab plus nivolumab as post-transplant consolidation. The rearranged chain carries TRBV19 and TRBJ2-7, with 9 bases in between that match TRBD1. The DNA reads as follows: TGTGCCAGTAGTAGGGCCGGGGGACAGGGAACCTACGAGCAGTACTTC. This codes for CASSRAGGQGTYEQYF. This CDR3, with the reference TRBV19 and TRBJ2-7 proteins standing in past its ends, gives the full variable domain DGGITQSPKYLFRKEGQNVTLSCEQNLNHDAMYWYRQDPGQGLRLIYYSQIVNDFQKGDIAEGYSVSREKKESFPLTVTSAQKNPTAFYLCASSRAGGQGTYEQYFGPGTRLTVT.